Following are 22 T cell receptor beta chains from one sample sequenced in a study of quantifying T cell responses using KT2 cells. About the research overall: RNA was reverse transcribed with TCR alpha and beta constant-region primers.

A single-stranded UMI oligo with SP2 sequence was ligated to cDNA 3' ends. First-round PCR used about 4 cycles and beta primers RC1.1 and RC1.2 covering TRBC1 and TRBC2. TCRdb reprocessed the UMI-ligation and nested PCR reads with MiXCR, giving one entry per CDR3 protein. The sample records 40,000 to 55,000 distinct CDR3 sequences, roughly 11% being singletons. Source material: PBMCs spiked with cells of the T cell clone KT2. Receptors were obtained from a human donor.

This clonotype was detected ten times or more. This sequence joins TRBV9 and TRBJ2-1, with TRBD1 matching 7 bases. The CDR3 consists of 16 residues. After removal of 0 bases from V and 3 bases from J, the junction contained 6 bases not matched to a gene. The V gene's germline CDR1 is SGDLS and CDR2 YYNGEE. The CDR3 region is CASSVAETGIYNEQFF. The CDR3 DNA reads TGTGCCAGCAGCGTAGCTGAGACAGGGATCTACAATGAGCAGTTCTTC.

The chain links TRBV5-1 to TRBJ2-7; D is perhaps TRBD2 (6 bases). V was clipped by 4 bases and J by 0 bases, with 17 bases between them. From germline, CDR1 is SGHRS and CDR2 YFSETQ. The CDR3 loop spans 16 amino acids. The CDR3 region has the DNA TGCGCCAGCAGCCCCCAAAGGGCCGGGGGCTCCTACGAGCAGTACTTC. The encoded protein is CASSPQRAGGSYEQYF.

This clonotype was detected many times. This chain joins TRBV5-1 and TRBJ1-2; D is ambiguous. With 4 bases removed from V and 0 bases from J, the gap between germline ends came to 10 bases. The CDR3 is made up of 14 amino acids. CDR1 and CDR2 (germline): SGHRS, YFSETQ. CDR3 in amino acids: CASSPDGANYGYTF. As DNA, the CDR3 is TGCGCCAGCAGCCCGGACGGAGCTAACTATGGCTACACCTTC.

This clonotype has just a few counts. The CDR3: CASSQDVGTSGRGNEQFF. CDR3 coding DNA: TGTGCCAGCAGCCAAGACGTGGGGACTAGCGGGAGAGGCAATGAGCAGTTCTTC. The V and J genes are TRBV4-2 and TRBJ2-1, with TRBD2 matching 14 bases. This CDR3 is built from 18 residues. Germline CDR1 LGHNA, CDR2 YNFKEQ. Losses at the gene ends were 0 bases for V and 6 bases for J; bases not matched to a gene: 7.

V gene TRBV27 combines with J gene TRBJ1-6; no clear D gene. The length of the CDR3 is 13 residues. The V and J ends lost 0 bases and 8 bases respectively, with 5 bases between them. Germline V gene lookup returns CDR1 MNHEY and CDR2 SMNVEV (reference sequence). DNA of the CDR3: TGTGCCAGCAGTTTATCGAGGGATTCACCCCTCCACTTT. Translated, it gives CASSLSRDSPLHF.

This clonotype was observed a handful of times. V usage is TRBV6-5 and J usage is TRBJ2-7; 8 bases align to TRBD2. The V gene's germline CDR1 is MNHEY and CDR2 SVGAGI. This CDR3 spans 14 amino acids. V dropped 7 bases and J dropped 0; count of bases not matched to a gene: 5. In DNA form, the CDR3 reads TGTGCCAGCAAATCGGGGGGGGGCTCCTACGAGCAGTACTTC. This gives the protein CASKSGGGSYEQYF.

In this sample, this clonotype turned up many times. This chain joins TRBV6-6 and TRBJ2-2; D may be TRBD1 (5 bases). The ends were cut back, 9 bases at V and 11 bases at J, with 22 bases in the middle. CDR1 MNHNY and CDR2 SVGAGI come from the germline V gene (reference sequence). The CDR3 contains 14 residues. CDR3 residues: CASRGGHLLYELFF. The CDR3 nucleotides read TGTGCCAGTCGAGGTGGACATCTCTTGTACGAGCTGTTTTTT.

This clonotype was seen a few times. The chain carries TRBV27 and TRBJ2-7; a possible D gene is TRBD1 (6 bases). Trimming took off 5 bases at V and 2 bases at J, with 13 bases between the two ends. Germline V CDR1 and CDR2: MNHEY, SMNVEV (reference sequence). This CDR3 region has 14 residues. CDR3 protein: CASSPFRGPYEQYF. CDR3 bases: TGTGCCAGCAGTCCGTTCAGGGGTCCCTACGAGCAGTACTTC.

This clonotype has at least ten counts. This chain joins TRBV11-2 and TRBJ2-7; 8 positions agree with TRBD1. The germline V gene encodes CDR1 SGHAT and CDR2 FQNNGV. The CDR3 runs to 12 residues. Germline trimming cut 4 bases from V and 6 bases from J; bases unmatched to any gene: 2. CDR3: CASSSTGGEQYF. The CDR3 DNA reads as TGTGCCAGCAGCTCAACAGGGGGCGAGCAGTACTTC. The full variable domain, its missing parts supplied by reference TRBV11-2 and TRBJ2-7, is EAGVAQSPRYKIIEKRQSVAFWCNPISGHATLYWYQQILGQGPKLLIQFQNNGVVDDSQLPKDRFSAERLKGVDSTLKIQPAKLEDSAVYLCASSSTGGEQYFGPGTRLTVT.

Regarding this clonotype: A read error may be the cause here, since a much bigger clone is one base away. The rearrangement joins TRBV12-3 or TRBV12-4 to TRBJ2-6; D is uncertain. The CDR3 is 13 residues long. The V end was cut by 5 bases, the J end by 0 bases, with 2 bases between. The CDR3 DNA reads as TGTGCCAGCAGTGACTCTGGGGCCAACGTCCTGACTTTC. Protein sequence: CASSDSGANVLTF.

The V gene is TRBV6-1, the J gene TRBJ2-1; 8 bases match TRBD2. CDR1 and CDR2 (germline): MNHNS, SASEGT. V was pared by 3 bases and J by 7 bases, with 5 bases of the junction left unmatched. This CDR3 has 14 amino acids. In nucleotides, the CDR3 is TGTGCCAGCAGTGAGCAGCGGGAGTTGAATGAGCAGTTCTTC. Its translation: CASSEQRELNEQFF.

This clonotype has a count of ten or more. The V call is TRBV7-9, the J call TRBJ2-3; TRBD1 matches 8 bases. Germline values: CDR1 SEHNR, CDR2 FQNEAQ (reference sequence). This CDR3 has 14 amino acids. J was trimmed by 8 bases and V by 5 bases; bases with no gene match: 9. CDR3 amino acids: CASSEDREILTQYF. The CDR3 region has the DNA TGTGCCAGCAGCGAGGACAGGGAAATTCTTACGCAGTATTTT.

This clonotype came up a few times. CDR3 protein: CASSEAVPNYGYTF. DNA of the CDR3: TGTGCCAGCAGTGAAGCAGTACCGAACTATGGCTACACCTTC. The rearrangement links TRBV2 to TRBJ1-2; D not certain. Germline V lookup: CDR1 SNHLY, CDR2 FYNNEI. This CDR3 comprises 14 residues. The V end lost 0 bases, the J end lost 2 bases, and 7 bases lay between the germline ends.

Only a few counts were recorded for this clonotype. The chain has TRBV29-1 and TRBJ1-3; 7 nucleotides line up with TRBD1. CDR1 SQVTM and CDR2 ANQGSEA come from the germline V gene. The ends lost 7 bases at V and 2 bases at J; junction bases unmatched: 5. CDR3 length: 13 amino acids. CDR3 DNA: TGCAGCGCAACCGGGACAGCTGGAAACACCATATATTTT. It is translated as CSATGTAGNTIYF.

This clonotype appeared a few times. The chain couples TRBV7-2 to TRBJ2-5; D gene unclear. Germline CDR1 SGHTA, CDR2 FQGNSA. V was pared by 0 bases and J by 9 bases, with 11 bases between. CDR3 length: 13 amino acids. The CDR3 sequence is CASSLAVPGAQYF. In DNA form, the CDR3 reads TGTGCCAGCAGCTTAGCCGTCCCCGGAGCCCAGTACTTC.

The chain combines TRBV3-1 with TRBJ2-2; weak D call: TRBD2 (6 bases). The CDR3 runs 18 residues. Trimming shortened V by 0 bases and J by 1 base, and 15 bases separated the two germline ends. The germline gives CDR1 LGHDT, CDR2 YNNKEL (reference sequence). The chain's CDR3 is CASSQDRLGRENTGELFF. DNA for the CDR3: TGTGCCAGCAGCCAAGATCGATTAGGGCGGGAGAACACCGGGGAGCTGTTTTTT.

The sample holds many counts of this clonotype. V usage is TRBV20-1 and J usage is TRBJ1-2; D perhaps matches TRBD1 (5 bases). The CDR3 spans 16 residues. Between the trimmed V and J ends, which lost 4 bases and 1 base, there was a span of 19 bases. Germline-derived CDR1 and CDR2 are DFQATT and SNEGSKA (reference sequence). The CDR3 protein is CSATLPGRGVNYGYTF. The DNA of the CDR3 is TGCAGTGCTACACTACCTGGGCGGGGGGTTAACTATGGCTACACCTTC.

This clonotype showed up many times. The chain couples TRBV6-2 or TRBV6-3 to TRBJ2-3; possibly TRBD2 for D (6 bases). Deletions cut 6 bases from V and 0 bases from J, with 16 bases between. There are 16 residues in the CDR3. CDR1 and CDR2 from the germline V gene are MNHEY and SVGEGT. The CDR3 nucleotides are TGTGCCAGCAGCACCATAGGGAGGCTCAGCACAGATACGCAGTATTTT. Its protein product is CASSTIGRLSTDTQYF.

This clonotype was seen more than once but under ten times. The J gene is TRBJ1-3, the V gene TRBV7-9, with D possibly being TRBD1 (6 bases). Germline CDR1 reads SEHNR; CDR2 reads FQNEAQ (reference sequence). This CDR3 has 16 amino acids. Trimming took off 1 base at V and 0 bases at J, with 10 bases between the two ends. CDR3 coding DNA: TGTGCCAGCAGCTTAGGGGACACCGGCTCTGGAAACACCATATATTTT. It encodes CASSLGDTGSGNTIYF.

The rearrangement joins TRBV3-1 to TRBJ1-3, with no clear D. CDR3 length: 15 amino acids. Trimming removed 0 bases from V and 2 bases from J, with 8 bases in between. The germline V gene has CDR1 LGHDT and CDR2 YNNKEL (reference sequence). CDR3 region: CASSQDLGPGNTIYF. For the CDR3, the DNA is TGTGCCAGCAGCCAAGATTTAGGACCTGGAAACACCATATATTTT.

This clonotype occurred a few times. The chain employs TRBV7-8 and TRBJ1-6, with TRBD1 identical over 7 bases. Germline CDR1 is SGHVS and CDR2 is FQNEAQ. The trim removed 7 bases at V and 8 bases at J, leaving 11 bases unmatched. CDR3 length equals 15 residues. This CDR3 is CASKLAQGVDSPLHF. The CDR3 DNA follows: TGTGCCAGCAAACTTGCCCAGGGGGTCGATTCACCCCTCCACTTT. The full variable domain, its missing parts supplied by reference TRBV7-8 and TRBJ1-6, is GAGVSQSPRYKVAKRGQDVALRCDPISGHVSLFWYQQALGQGPEFLTYFQNEAQLDKSGLPSDRFFAERPEGSVSTLKIQRTQQEDSAVYLCASKLAQGVDSPLHFGNGTRLTVT.

Comments on this clonotype: A read error may produce the germline difference seen at one junction end. The chain is built from TRBV20-1 and TRBJ2-5; 10 nucleotides align to TRBD2. Germline assignment: CDR1 DFQATT and CDR2 SNEGSKA (reference sequence). This CDR3 has 16 amino acids. CDR3 loop: CSDRLVLAGALETQYF. The CDR3 region has the DNA TGCAGTGATAGATTAGTCCTAGCGGGAGCTCTGGAGACCCAGTACTTC.